This T cell receptor (beta chain) was found in a study of T cells after yellow fever vaccination. Study-level information: Fractions with few cells were prepared using SMART-Seq v4 Ultra Low Input.

The sample holds a few counts of this clonotype. What it binds is unknown. A 5'RACE template-switching step, the method used to make TCR cDNA, added a universal primer site and UMIs. TCRdb reprocessed the 5' RACE reads via MiXCR and lists one record per CDR3 protein. The sample yields some 240,000 distinct CDR3 sequences, about 5.2% seen once. Per germline, CDR1 SGHTA and CDR2 FQGTGA. V was cut by 0 bases and J by 4 bases, with 9 bases left in between. This CDR3 is built from 15 residues. General study results and limits: In FACS-sorted repertoires, abundant clonotypes from the bulk population could appear as contaminants. Just a small share of clonotypes turned up in the CD4 compartment as well as the CD8 compartment.

The receptor's source is a man aged 18 to 30 who received the YFV17D yellow fever vaccine. This sample comprised CD4+ T cells sorted from PBMCs, obtained on the day of the yellow fever booster vaccination. V and J are TRBV7-3 and TRBJ2-2; D unresolved. CDR3 DNA: TGTGCCAGCAGCTTAACGGGCGAACCCACCGGGGAGCTGTTTTTT. Encoded protein: CASSLTGEPTGELFF.